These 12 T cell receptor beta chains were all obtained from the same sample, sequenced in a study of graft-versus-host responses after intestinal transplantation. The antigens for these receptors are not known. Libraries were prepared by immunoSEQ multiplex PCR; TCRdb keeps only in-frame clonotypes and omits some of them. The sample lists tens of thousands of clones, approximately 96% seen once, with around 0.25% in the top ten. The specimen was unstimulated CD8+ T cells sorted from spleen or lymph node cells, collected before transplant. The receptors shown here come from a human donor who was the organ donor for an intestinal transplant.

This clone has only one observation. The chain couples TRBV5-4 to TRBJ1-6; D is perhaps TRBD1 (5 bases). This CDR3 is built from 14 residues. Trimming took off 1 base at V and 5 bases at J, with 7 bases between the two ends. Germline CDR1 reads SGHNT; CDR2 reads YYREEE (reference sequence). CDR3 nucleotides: TGTGCCAGCAGCTTGTGGGGCAATAATTCACCCCTCCACTTT. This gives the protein CASSLWGNNSPLHF.

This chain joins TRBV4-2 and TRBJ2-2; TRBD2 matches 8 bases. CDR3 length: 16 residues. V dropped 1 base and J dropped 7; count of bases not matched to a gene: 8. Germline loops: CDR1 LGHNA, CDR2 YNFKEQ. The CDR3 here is CASSQVSGGPNGELFF. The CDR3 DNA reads TGTGCCAGCAGCCAAGTTTCGGGGGGGCCGAACGGGGAGCTGTTTTTT.

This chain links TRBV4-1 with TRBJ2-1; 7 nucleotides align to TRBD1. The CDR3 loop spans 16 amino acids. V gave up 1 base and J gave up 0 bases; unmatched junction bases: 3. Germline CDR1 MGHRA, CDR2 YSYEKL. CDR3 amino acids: CASSQVPGGSYNEQFF. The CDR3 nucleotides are TGCGCCAGCAGCCAAGTCCCAGGGGGCTCCTACAATGAGCAGTTCTTC.

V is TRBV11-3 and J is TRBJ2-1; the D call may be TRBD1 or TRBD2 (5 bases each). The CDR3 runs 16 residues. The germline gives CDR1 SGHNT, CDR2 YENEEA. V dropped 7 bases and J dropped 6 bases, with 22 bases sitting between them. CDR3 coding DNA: TGTGCCAGCACCGAGAGACGGGGCTCTTACTCCAATGAGCAGTTCTTC. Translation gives CASTERRGSYSNEQFF.

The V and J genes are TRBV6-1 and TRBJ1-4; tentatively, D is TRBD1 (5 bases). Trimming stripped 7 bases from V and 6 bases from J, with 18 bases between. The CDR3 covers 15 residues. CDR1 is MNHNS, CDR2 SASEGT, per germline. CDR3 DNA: TGTGCCAGCACCCCATGGGGGGGGAGTGATGAAAAACTGTTTTTT. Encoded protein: CASTPWGGSDEKLFF.

CDR3 bases: TGTGCCTGGAATCCCGGACAGGGGGGGAATTCACCCCTCCACTTT. Translation gives CAWNPGQGGNSPLHF. The J gene is TRBJ1-6, the V gene TRBV30, with 10 bases that match TRBD1. The CDR3 is 15 residues long. J was trimmed by 7 bases and V by 4 bases; bases with no gene match: 7. Germline V CDR1 and CDR2: GTSNPN, SVGIG (reference sequence).

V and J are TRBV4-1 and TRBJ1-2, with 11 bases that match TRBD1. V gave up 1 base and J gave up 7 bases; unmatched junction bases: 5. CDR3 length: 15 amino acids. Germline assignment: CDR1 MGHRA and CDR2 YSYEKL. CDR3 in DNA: TGCGCCAGCAGCCAAGGGACAGGGGGCTACGGTGGCTACACCTTC. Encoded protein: CASSQGTGGYGGYTF.

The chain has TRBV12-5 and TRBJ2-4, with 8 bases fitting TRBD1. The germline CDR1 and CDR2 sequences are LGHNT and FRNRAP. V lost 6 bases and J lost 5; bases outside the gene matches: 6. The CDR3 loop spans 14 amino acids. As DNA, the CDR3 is TGTGCTAGTGGGCTCGGACAGGGAGAAAACATTCAGTACTTC. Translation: CASGLGQGENIQYF.

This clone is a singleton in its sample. The CDR3 here is CASSESGGVYNEQFF. The CDR3 DNA follows: TGTGCCAGCAGCGAAAGCGGGGGCGTGTACAATGAGCAGTTCTTC. V is TRBV7-9 and J is TRBJ2-1; 8 nucleotides align to TRBD2. This CDR3 spans 15 amino acids. Per the germline V gene, CDR1 is SEHNR and CDR2 is FQNEAQ (reference sequence). V was clipped by 5 bases and J by 4 bases; unmatched bases: 7.

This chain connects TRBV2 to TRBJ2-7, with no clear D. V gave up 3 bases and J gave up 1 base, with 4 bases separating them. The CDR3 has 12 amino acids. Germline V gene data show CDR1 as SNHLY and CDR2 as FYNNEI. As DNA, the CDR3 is TGTGCCAGCAGTGACAGGTCCTACGAGCAGTACTTC. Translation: CASSDRSYEQYF.

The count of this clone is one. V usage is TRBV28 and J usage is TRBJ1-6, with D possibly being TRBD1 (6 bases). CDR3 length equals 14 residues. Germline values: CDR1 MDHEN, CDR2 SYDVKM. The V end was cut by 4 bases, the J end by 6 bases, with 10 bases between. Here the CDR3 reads CASSSGALNSPLHF. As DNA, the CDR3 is TGTGCCAGCAGTTCAGGGGCACTTAATTCACCCCTCCACTTT.

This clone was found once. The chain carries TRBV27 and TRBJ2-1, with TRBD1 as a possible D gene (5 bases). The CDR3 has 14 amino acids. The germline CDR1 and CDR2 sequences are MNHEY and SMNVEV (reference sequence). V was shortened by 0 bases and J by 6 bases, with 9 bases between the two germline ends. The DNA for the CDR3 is TGTGCCAGCAGTTTATCATTAGGGGCCAATGAGCAGTTCTTC. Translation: CASSLSLGANEQFF.